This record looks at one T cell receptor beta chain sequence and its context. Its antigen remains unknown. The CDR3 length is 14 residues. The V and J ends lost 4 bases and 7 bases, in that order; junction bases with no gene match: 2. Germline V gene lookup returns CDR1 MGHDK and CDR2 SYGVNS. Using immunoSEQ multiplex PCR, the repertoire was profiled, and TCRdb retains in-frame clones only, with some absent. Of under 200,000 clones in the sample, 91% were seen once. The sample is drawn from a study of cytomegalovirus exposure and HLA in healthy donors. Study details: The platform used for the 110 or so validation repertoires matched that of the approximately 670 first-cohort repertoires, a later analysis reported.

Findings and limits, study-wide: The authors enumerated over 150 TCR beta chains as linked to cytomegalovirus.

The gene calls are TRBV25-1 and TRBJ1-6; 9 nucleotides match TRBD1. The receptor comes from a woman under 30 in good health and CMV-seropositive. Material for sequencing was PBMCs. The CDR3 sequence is CASSGGTGNSPLHF. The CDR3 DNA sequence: TGTGCCAGCAGTGGCGGGACAGGGAATTCACCCCTCCACTTT. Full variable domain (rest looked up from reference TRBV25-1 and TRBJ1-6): EADIYQTPRYLVIGTGKKITLECSQTMGHDKMYWYQQDPGMELHLIHYSYGVNSTEKGDLSSESTVSRIRTEHFPLTLESARPSHTSQYLCASSGGTGNSPLHFGNGTRLTVT.